This T cell receptor beta chain derives from a study of regulatory T cells in long-lasting Graves disease. Overall study results and limits: It is possible that accuracy was reduced by the small size of the sample.

This clonotype was recorded at least ten times. Antigen: not known. Specified time point: newly diagnosed GD, antithyroid drugs for less than 3 months. PBMC RNA served as the TCR library source. The patients included were those that came from an endocrinology department in Xi'an, China. Combining iRepertoire HTBI primers with Arm-PCR of CDR3 regions, the authors built TCR beta libraries. TCRdb reprocessed the multiplex PCR reads with MiXCR, giving one entry per CDR3 protein. The sample shows some 500,000 distinct CDR3 sequences, roughly 15% of them seen only once. This CDR3 has 17 residues. Germline lookup yields CDR1 SGHVS and CDR2 FQNEAQ. Trimming at V came to 5 bases and at J to 4 bases, leaving 14 bases not matched to a gene. This same sample was also taken into another study, of T cells in Graves' hyperthyroidism and ophthalmopathy. That paper adds: Researchers ran a first-round RT-PCR on the TCR CDR3 using the HTBI primer set.

The chain employs TRBV7-8 and TRBJ2-5; 9 bases align to TRBD1. This sample comprised peripheral blood mononuclear cells (PBMCs), obtained at new diagnosis, from a patient treated with antithyroid drugs. This TCR came from a woman between 40 and 65 years old with Graves disease. The CDR3 sequence: CASSLFREDRGGETQYF. CDR3 coding DNA: TGTGCCAGCAGCCTTTTCCGCGAAGACAGGGGGGGAGAGACCCAGTACTTC. Full variable domain (outside the CDR3, taken from reference TRBV7-8 and TRBJ2-5): GAGVSQSPRYKVAKRGQDVALRCDPISGHVSLFWYQQALGQGPEFLTYFQNEAQLDKSGLPSDRFFAERPEGSVSTLKIQRTQQEDSAVYLCASSLFREDRGGETQYFGPGTRLLVL.